This T cell receptor (beta chain) was sequenced for a study of blood T cell repertoires in COVID-19. Sequenced by immunoSEQ multiplex PCR; TCRdb stores in-frame clones only, minus some. The table includes about 210,000 clones, around 82% detected once. V lost 5 bases to trimming and J lost 1 base, with 12 bases between them. The germline gives CDR1 KGHDR, CDR2 SFDVKD. The CDR3 is 15 amino acids. Sequencing input: peripheral blood. The chain employs TRBV24-1 and TRBJ2-3, with D perhaps TRBD2 (5 bases). The receptor was derived from a woman in her fifties or sixties with acute or convalescent COVID-19. The CDR3 here is CATSGLEDGTDTQYF. The CDR3, as DNA: TGTGCCACCAGTGGATTGGAGGACGGCACAGATACGCAGTATTTT.